These 17 T cell receptor beta chains were all obtained from the same sample, sequenced in a study of T-cell reconstitution after alpha-beta-depleted transplantation in children. Researchers prepared the TCRbeta library using unique molecular identifiers, the study reports. MiXCR was run by TCRdb on the PCR reads, yielding one entry per CDR3 protein. The table includes approximately 520,000 distinct CDR3 sequences, approximately 10% detected once. The sample consisted of PBMCs, mostly from graft donor cells, taken 180 days after TCRalphabeta/CD19-depleted stem cell transplant. The receptors stem from a female patient between 2 and 15 years old who had a stem cell transplant for aplastic anemia, so the T cells may come from the graft donor.

This clonotype was seen more than once but under ten times. The chain employs TRBV5-1 and TRBJ2-7; 11 nucleotides line up with TRBD2. The CDR3 has 15 residues. V lost 8 bases and J lost 4; bases outside the gene matches: 11. Germline V lookup: CDR1 SGHRS, CDR2 YFSETQ. CDR3 nucleotide sequence: TGCGCCAGTCATACCGGGACTAGCGGTTATTACGAGCAGTACTTC. It is translated as CASHTGTSGYYEQYF.

This clonotype was detected only a few times. The V and J genes are TRBV12-3 or TRBV12-4 and TRBJ2-1, with 13 positions matching TRBD2. V trimming: 5 bases; J trimming: 0 bases; junction bases outside the gene matches: 7. The CDR3 length is 18 residues. The CDR3 DNA is TGTGCCAGCAGTACGCGGACTAGCGGGAGTTCCTCCTACAATGAGCAGTTCTTC. Its protein product is CASSTRTSGSSSYNEQFF.

This clonotype was found a few times. This rearrangement joins TRBV7-9 to TRBJ2-1; D remains ambiguous. In germline, CDR1 is SEHNR, CDR2 FQNEAQ (reference sequence). Between the trimmed V and J ends, which lost 4 bases and 9 bases, there was a span of 10 bases. This CDR3 has 12 residues. CDR3 coding DNA: TGTGCCAGCAGCTACTATTCGGGTGAGCAGTTCTTC. Translating it yields CASSYYSGEQFF.

The chain combines TRBV10-3 with TRBJ2-7; no reliable D call. The CDR3 spans 15 residues. The V gene lost 6 bases and the J gene lost 6 bases, with 21 bases spanning the gap. Germline V CDR1 and CDR2: ENHRY, SYGVKD. The CDR3 here is CAIRSSLSDVGEQYV. In nucleotides, the CDR3 is TGTGCCATCAGGAGTTCACTTTCGGACGTAGGCGAGCAGTACGTC.

Only a few counts were recorded for this clonotype. The chain carries TRBV18 and TRBJ2-1; 11 positions agree with TRBD2. The J segment lost 7 bases and the V segment lost 2 bases, leaving 4 bases of the junction unmatched. This CDR3 spans 15 amino acids. Germline values: CDR1 KGHSH, CDR2 LQKENI. The CDR3 protein is CASSPTSGSVNEQFF. The CDR3 DNA is TGTGCCAGCTCACCAACTAGCGGGAGTGTGAATGAGCAGTTCTTC. Based on the CDR3 plus reference TRBV18 and TRBJ2-1, the full variable domain is NAGVMQNPRHLVRRRGQEARLRCSPMKGHSHVYWYRQLPEEGLKFMVYLQKENIIDESGMPKERFSAEFPKEGPSILRIQQVVRGDSAAYFCASSPTSGSVNEQFFGPGTRLTVL.

In this sample, this clonotype turned up a few times. This rearrangement joins TRBV10-3 to TRBJ1-1; perhaps TRBD1 as D (5 bases). V was clipped by 5 bases and J by 1 base, with 11 bases between them. The length of the CDR3 is 14 residues. The germline V gene has CDR1 ENHRY and CDR2 SYGVKD. Written as DNA, the CDR3 is TGTGCCATCAGTCCGACCGACAGGAACACTGAAGCTTTCTTT. Its protein is CAISPTDRNTEAFF.

This chain links TRBV7-2 with TRBJ2-4; 12 bases map to TRBD1. Germline V gene lookup returns CDR1 SGHTA and CDR2 FQGNSA. This CDR3 comprises 17 residues. V lost 4 bases and J lost 7; bases outside the gene matches: 11. CDR3 in DNA: TGTGCCAGCAGCTCCCGGGACAGGGGGCGGGGGGGGAACATTCAGTACTTC. This codes for CASSSRDRGRGGNIQYF.

This rearrangement joins TRBV11-3 to TRBJ2-2; no clear D. This CDR3 has 14 amino acids. Trimming pared 0 bases from V and 8 bases from J, leaving 10 bases between. CDR1 and CDR2 from the germline V gene are SGHNT and YENEEA. The CDR3 reads CASSLDVFMGELFF. CDR3 DNA sequence: TGTGCCAGCAGCTTAGACGTCTTCATGGGGGAGCTGTTTTTT.

The chain recombines TRBV6-1 with TRBJ1-2; 9 bases line up with TRBD1. Germline V lookup: CDR1 MNHNS, CDR2 SASEGT. The CDR3 length is 15 residues. V was clipped by 5 bases and J by 4 bases; unmatched bases: 8. This CDR3 is CASSPHRGQGYGYTF. The CDR3 nucleotides are TGTGCCAGCAGTCCCCACAGGGGGCAGGGCTATGGCTACACCTTC.

In this sample, this clonotype turned up a few times. This chain uses TRBV7-2 with TRBJ2-7, with D uncertain. This CDR3 has 14 amino acids. From germline, CDR1 is SGHTA and CDR2 FQGNSA. V was clipped by 5 bases and J by 2 bases, with 13 bases between them. In DNA, the CDR3 is TGTGCCAGCAGCGCCTACAGTGGCGCCTACGAGCAGTACTTC. The encoded protein is CASSAYSGAYEQYF.

This clonotype was detected a few times. The V gene is TRBV29-1, the J gene TRBJ2-4, with D possibly being TRBD1 (5 bases). CDR3 size: 17 residues. The germline gives CDR1 SQVTM, CDR2 ANQGSEA. V lost 2 bases and J lost 1, with 18 bases in between. In DNA, the CDR3 is TGCAGCGTTGAAAGTCCCGACAGTTTTATGGCCAAAAACATTCAGTACTTC. Encoded protein: CSVESPDSFMAKNIQYF.

The chain carries TRBV27 and TRBJ2-4; weak D call: TRBD2 (5 bases). The germline CDR1 and CDR2 sequences are MNHEY and SMNVEV (reference sequence). V was pared by 5 bases and J by 3 bases, with 17 bases between. CDR3 size: 16 residues. CDR3 DNA: TGTGCCAGCAGTCCCCTCCGGTACGGGAACAAAAACATTCAGTACTTC. This gives the protein CASSPLRYGNKNIQYF.

This clonotype was seen many times. The chain is built from TRBV12-3 or TRBV12-4 and TRBJ2-5, with D tentatively TRBD1 (6 bases). Deletions cut 6 bases from V and 5 bases from J, with 13 bases between. This CDR3 is 13 amino acids long. The CDR3 nucleotides read TGTGCCAGCAGGGACAGTGTCCGGGAGACCCAGTACTTC. Its translation: CASRDSVRETQYF.

This clonotype was seen only a few times. The chain joins TRBV27 to TRBJ1-5; possible D gene TRBD1, 6 bases. The germline V and J ends were trimmed by 5 bases and 3 bases, with 26 bases remaining between them. Germline V gene lookup returns CDR1 MNHEY and CDR2 SMNVEV (reference sequence). The CDR3 sequence is 19 residues long. Here the CDR3 reads CASSPSSPVGGFNNQPQHF. CDR3 DNA sequence: TGTGCCAGCAGTCCTAGTTCACCGGTGGGGGGCTTTAACAATCAGCCCCAGCATTTT.

The rearrangement joins TRBV3-1 to TRBJ2-7; no clear D. From germline, CDR1 is LGHDT and CDR2 YNNKEL (reference sequence). This CDR3 is 12 amino acids long. Trimming took off 1 base at V and 7 bases at J, with 8 bases between the two ends. CDR3 sequence reads: CASSQGEQEQYV. CDR3 DNA: TGTGCCAGCAGCCAAGGCGAACAGGAGCAGTACGTC.

This clonotype appeared a few times. This chain joins TRBV6-1 and TRBJ2-1; 8 bases are a match to TRBD1. The CDR3 has 16 residues. Trimming cost V 10 bases and J 2 bases; bases outside gene matches: 13. From germline, CDR1 is MNHNS and CDR2 SASEGT. CDR3 sequence: CATKNGQGWTYNEQFF. The CDR3 DNA reads as TGTGCCACCAAGAATGGACAGGGATGGACCTACAATGAGCAGTTCTTC.

This clonotype was observed many times. The chain is built from TRBV6-5 and TRBJ2-7; TRBD1 aligns across 8 bases. Germline loops: CDR1 MNHEY, CDR2 SVGAGI. This CDR3 comprises 14 residues. This CDR3 reads CASSTQGDSSEQYV. CDR3 nucleotides: TGTGCCAGCAGTACACAGGGGGACTCCTCCGAGCAGTACGTC.